This TCR beta chain was captured by sequencing in a study of cytotoxic CD8 clonotypes in ibrutinib-treated CLL (dated by TCRdb to about 2021). About the full investigation: The cohort had 11 relapsed/refractory and some 15 treatment-naive patients; under 18 were IGHV unmutated. An average of approximately 260,000 productive templates and around 100,000 productive rearrangements was obtained per sample. All remission and progressive disease samples were collected while patients were still receiving ibrutinib. Partial responses were observed in 24 patients and complete responses in 2; after a median follow-up of around 68 months, remission was maintained in 14 patients and progression was observed in approximately 12. The response samples were drawn at a median of approximately twelve months into treatment, with a range of roughly 6 to 40 months. Of the approximately 86 people in the trial, 26 had longitudinal samples available. Cryopreserved peripheral blood mononuclear cells were collected at three points: before therapy, at response, and at either sustained remission or disease progression.

Concerning this clone itself: The target of this receptor is not known. The sample holds no much larger clone one base away, and base qualities are not on file.

A distance of 13 bases separates the germline ends of V and J, which lose 3 bases and 3 bases respectively. The cysteine opens and the phenylalanine closes a CDR3 of 15 amino acids. CDR3 DNA only is kept here, 45 bases in frame from base 1. CDR1 SGHTA and CDR2 FQGNSA were looked up in the germline V gene. This sample's time point label indicates: 12 months on ibrutinib. For TCR beta library preparation, roughly 2 micrograms of genomic DNA were isolated from cryopreserved PBMCs. Longitudinal blood samples from CLL patients on ibrutinib monotherapy were analyzed using high-throughput TCR beta sequencing. Patients were enrolled in a phase 2 open-label single-center ibrutinib monotherapy trial. The paper's findings and limits, for the study overall: An increase in clonality was observed at ibrutinib response, with clonality remaining stable during sustained remission and falling back toward baseline at progression. At baseline, clonality was higher than in age-matched healthy donors and showed a strong correlation with circulating CD8+ T-cell counts. Sustained-remission and progressing patients did not have matched sampling times, and lymph node repertoires were not examined. Public clonotypes were found to be uncommon and were observed to contract or remain stable during treatment; the increase in clonality was shown to reflect expansion of private clonotypes at ibrutinib response.

The goal of deep resolution MiSeq sequencing was a depth between 1 in 1 million and 1 in 200,000 T cells, and coverage averaged 10x per clonotype. TCR beta libraries were generated with the immunoSEQ hsTCRB Kit. As for the authors' bioinformatics: Data were analyzed with ImmunoSEQ Data Assistant and ImmunoSEQ Analyzer, with V, D and J genes assigned per IMGT definitions. Clonality was computed as one minus normalized Shannon entropy of productive rearrangement frequencies, ranging from 0 to 1. Only overrepresented clonotypes making up at least 0.05% of the repertoire of each patient were included in the public clonotype analysis. Around 12 age-matched healthy donor repertoires from immuneACCESS were used as controls for clonality. Drawn from immuneACCESS, this table holds only the in-frame rearrangements with V and J called that TCRdb kept. Clones are partly lost; checked studies trace under half to an unresolved V gene and leave the rest unexplained. The V and J calls and the clone size are those of that table, but D and trimming were determined from the DNA. Within this sample are about 25,000 clones, with approximately 71% of them counted one time only. The leading ten clones occupy under 50% of the sample.

Rearrangement joined TRBV7-2 to TRBJ2-3; too little of a D gene remains to name it. This TCR came from a human donor with chronic lymphocytic leukemia. The specimen was PBMCs, collected after 12 months of ibrutinib treatment. The CDR3 region reads CASSLQGSLTDTQYF. The nucleotides read TGTGCCAGCAGCTTGCAAGGGTCGTTAACAGATACGCAGTATTTT.